The sequence of this T cell receptor beta chain was determined in a study of blood T cells in healthy people across ages. The study's findings and limits: Naive T cell percentage and TCR beta diversity correlated strongly.

A second PCR of about 6 to 12 cycles used a sample-barcoded 5' primer and a J-beta primer mix. TCRdb redid the calling of the 5' RACE reads with MiXCR, one entry per CDR3 protein. The data hold just under 750,000 distinct CDR3 sequences, with about 20% observed a single time. RNA extraction gave at least 5 micrograms of total RNA per sample. V shed 6 bases, J shed 4 bases, and the junction held 11 bases outside the gene matches. There are 16 residues in the CDR3. About this clonotype itself: The antigen remains unidentified.

Source material: blood. The receptor was isolated from a man aged 65 to 79 in good health. The V and J genes are TRBV12-3 or TRBV12-4 and TRBJ2-3; 9 nucleotides line up with TRBD2. The CDR3 reads CASSPSQREDADTQYF. CDR3 nucleotides: TGTGCCAGCAGCCCGAGTCAGCGGGAGGACGCAGATACGCAGTATTTT.